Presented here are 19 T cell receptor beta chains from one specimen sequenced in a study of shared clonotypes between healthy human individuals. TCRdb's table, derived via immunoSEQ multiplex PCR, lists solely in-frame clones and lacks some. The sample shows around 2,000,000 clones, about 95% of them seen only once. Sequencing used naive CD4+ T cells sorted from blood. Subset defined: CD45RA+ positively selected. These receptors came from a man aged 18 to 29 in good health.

This CDR3 reads CASSQDGGSTEAFF. CDR3 DNA sequence: TGTGCCAGCAGCCAAGATGGGGGGAGCACTGAAGCTTTCTTT. The chain combines TRBV14 with TRBJ1-1; perhaps TRBD1 as D (5 bases). V gave up 0 bases and J gave up 4 bases, with 9 bases separating them. Germline CDR1 and CDR2: SGHDN and FVKESK. The CDR3 is 14 residues long.

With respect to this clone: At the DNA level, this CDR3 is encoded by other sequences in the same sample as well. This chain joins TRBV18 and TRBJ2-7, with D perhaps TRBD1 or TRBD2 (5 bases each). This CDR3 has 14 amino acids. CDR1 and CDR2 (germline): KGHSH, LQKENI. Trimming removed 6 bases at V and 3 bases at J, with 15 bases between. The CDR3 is CASSPGRISYEQYF. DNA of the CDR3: TGTGCCAGCTCCCCGGGGCGGATAAGCTACGAGCAGTACTTC.

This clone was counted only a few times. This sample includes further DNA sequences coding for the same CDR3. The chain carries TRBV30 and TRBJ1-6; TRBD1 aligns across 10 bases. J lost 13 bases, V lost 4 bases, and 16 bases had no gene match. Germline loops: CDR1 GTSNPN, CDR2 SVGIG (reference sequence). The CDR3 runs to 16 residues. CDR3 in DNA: TGTGCCTGGAAGAAAGGCGTTCGGGGACAGGGGTCGCCCCTCCACTTT. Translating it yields CAWKKGVRGQGSPLHF.

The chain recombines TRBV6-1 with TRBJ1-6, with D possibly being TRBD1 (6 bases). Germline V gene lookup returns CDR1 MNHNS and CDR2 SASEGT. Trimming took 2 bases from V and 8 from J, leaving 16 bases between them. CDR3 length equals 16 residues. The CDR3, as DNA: TGTGCCAGCAGTGAAATGTTCGGGGGGCGTGATTCACCCCTCCACTTT. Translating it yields CASSEMFGGRDSPLHF.

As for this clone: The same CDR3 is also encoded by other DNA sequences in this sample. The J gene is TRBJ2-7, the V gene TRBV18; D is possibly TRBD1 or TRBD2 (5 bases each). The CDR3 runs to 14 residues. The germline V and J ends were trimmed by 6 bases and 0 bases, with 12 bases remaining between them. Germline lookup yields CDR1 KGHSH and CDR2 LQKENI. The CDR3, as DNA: TGTGCCAGCTCCCCCGGGACGACCTCCTACGAGCAGTACTTC. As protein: CASSPGTTSYEQYF.

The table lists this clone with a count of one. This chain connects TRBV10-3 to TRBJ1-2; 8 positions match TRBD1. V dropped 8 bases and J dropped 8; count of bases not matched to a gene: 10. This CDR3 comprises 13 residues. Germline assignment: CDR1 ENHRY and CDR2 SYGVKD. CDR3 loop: CAIWDRQEEGYTF. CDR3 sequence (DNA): TGTGCCATCTGGGACAGGCAGGAGGAAGGCTACACCTTC.

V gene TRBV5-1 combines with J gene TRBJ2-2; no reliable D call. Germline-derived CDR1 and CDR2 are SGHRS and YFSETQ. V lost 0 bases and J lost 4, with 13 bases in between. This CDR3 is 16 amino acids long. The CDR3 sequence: CASSLGRYGRTGELFF. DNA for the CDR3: TGCGCCAGCAGCTTGGGGCGTTACGGTCGCACCGGGGAGCTGTTTTTT.

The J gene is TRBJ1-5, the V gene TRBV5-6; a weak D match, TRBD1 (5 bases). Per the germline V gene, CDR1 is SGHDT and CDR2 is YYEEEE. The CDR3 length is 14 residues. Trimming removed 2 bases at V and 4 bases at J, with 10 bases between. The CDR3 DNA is TGTGCCAGCAGCTTCCTGAGGGGTAATCAGCCCCAGCATTTT. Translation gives CASSFLRGNQPQHF.

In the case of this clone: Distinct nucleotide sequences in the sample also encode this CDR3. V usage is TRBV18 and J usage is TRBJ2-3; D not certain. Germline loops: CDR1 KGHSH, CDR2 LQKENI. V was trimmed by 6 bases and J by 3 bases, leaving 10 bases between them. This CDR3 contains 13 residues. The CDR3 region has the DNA TGTGCCAGCTCGCCCAGTCAAACAGATACGCAGTATTTT. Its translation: CASSPSQTDTQYF.

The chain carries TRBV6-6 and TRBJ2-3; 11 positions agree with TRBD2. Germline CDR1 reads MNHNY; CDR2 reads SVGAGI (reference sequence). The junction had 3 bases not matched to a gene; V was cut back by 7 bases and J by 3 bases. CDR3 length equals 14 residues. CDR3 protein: CASTLAGGTDTQYF. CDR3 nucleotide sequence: TGTGCCAGCACCTTAGCGGGGGGGACAGATACGCAGTATTTT.

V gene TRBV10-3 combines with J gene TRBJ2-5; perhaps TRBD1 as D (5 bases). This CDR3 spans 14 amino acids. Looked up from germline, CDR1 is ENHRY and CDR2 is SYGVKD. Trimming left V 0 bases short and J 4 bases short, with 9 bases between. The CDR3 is CAISESGLPETQYF. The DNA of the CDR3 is TGTGCCATCAGTGAGTCGGGGCTTCCAGAGACCCAGTACTTC.

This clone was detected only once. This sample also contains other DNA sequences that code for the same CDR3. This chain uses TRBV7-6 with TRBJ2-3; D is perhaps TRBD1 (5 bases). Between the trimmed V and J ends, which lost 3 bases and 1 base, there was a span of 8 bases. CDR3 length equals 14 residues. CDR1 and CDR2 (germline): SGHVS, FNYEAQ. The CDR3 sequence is CASSLGRGTDTQYF. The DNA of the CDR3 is TGTGCCAGCAGCTTGGGCAGGGGCACAGATACGCAGTATTTT.

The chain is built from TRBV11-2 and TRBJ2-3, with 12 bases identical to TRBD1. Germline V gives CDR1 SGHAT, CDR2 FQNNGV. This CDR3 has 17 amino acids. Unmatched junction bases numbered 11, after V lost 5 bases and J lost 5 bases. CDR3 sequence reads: CASSKGGQGAPGDTQYF. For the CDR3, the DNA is TGTGCCAGCAGCAAGGGGGGACAGGGGGCACCTGGAGATACGCAGTATTTT.

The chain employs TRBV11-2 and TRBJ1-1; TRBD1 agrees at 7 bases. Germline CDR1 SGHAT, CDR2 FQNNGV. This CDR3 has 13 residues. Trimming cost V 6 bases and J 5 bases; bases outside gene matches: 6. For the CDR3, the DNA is TGTGCCAGCAGATATGGGACAGCTACTGAAGCTTTCTTT. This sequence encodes CASRYGTATEAFF.

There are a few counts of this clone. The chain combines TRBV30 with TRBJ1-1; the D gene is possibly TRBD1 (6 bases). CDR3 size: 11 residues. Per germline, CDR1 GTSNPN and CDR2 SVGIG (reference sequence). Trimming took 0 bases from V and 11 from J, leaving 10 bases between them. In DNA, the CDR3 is TGTGCCTGGAGTGTTGAGGACAGTGCTTTCTTT. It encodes CAWSVEDSAFF.

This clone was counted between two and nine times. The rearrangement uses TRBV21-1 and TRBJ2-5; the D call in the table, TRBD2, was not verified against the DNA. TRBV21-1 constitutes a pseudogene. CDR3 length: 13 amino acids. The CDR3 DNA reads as TGTGCCAGCCGTCGGGGGAGGGACGAGACCCAGTACTTC. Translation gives CASRRGRDETQYF.

The CDR3 DNA sequence: TGTGCCTGGGCCCCTCTGGGGACTAGCAGTGAGCAGTTCTTC. This encodes CAWAPLGTSSEQFF. The rearrangement uses TRBV30 and TRBJ2-1, with 9 bases aligning to TRBD2. Germline V gene lookup returns CDR1 GTSNPN and CDR2 SVGIG (reference sequence). The CDR3 contains 14 residues. V lost 5 bases and J lost 9; bases outside the gene matches: 11.

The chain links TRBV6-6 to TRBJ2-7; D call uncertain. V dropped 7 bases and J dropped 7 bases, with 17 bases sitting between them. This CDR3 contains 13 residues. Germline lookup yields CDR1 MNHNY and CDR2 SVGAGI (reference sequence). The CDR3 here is CASILSQVGEQYF. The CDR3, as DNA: TGTGCCAGCATTCTCTCCCAAGTAGGTGAGCAGTACTTC.

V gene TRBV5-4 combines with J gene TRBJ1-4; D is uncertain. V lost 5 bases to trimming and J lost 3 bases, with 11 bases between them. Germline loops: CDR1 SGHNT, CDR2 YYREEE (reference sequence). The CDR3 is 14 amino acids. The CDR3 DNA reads TGTGCCAGCAGGGATTACATTGCTAATGAAAAACTGTTTTTT. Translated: CASRDYIANEKLFF.